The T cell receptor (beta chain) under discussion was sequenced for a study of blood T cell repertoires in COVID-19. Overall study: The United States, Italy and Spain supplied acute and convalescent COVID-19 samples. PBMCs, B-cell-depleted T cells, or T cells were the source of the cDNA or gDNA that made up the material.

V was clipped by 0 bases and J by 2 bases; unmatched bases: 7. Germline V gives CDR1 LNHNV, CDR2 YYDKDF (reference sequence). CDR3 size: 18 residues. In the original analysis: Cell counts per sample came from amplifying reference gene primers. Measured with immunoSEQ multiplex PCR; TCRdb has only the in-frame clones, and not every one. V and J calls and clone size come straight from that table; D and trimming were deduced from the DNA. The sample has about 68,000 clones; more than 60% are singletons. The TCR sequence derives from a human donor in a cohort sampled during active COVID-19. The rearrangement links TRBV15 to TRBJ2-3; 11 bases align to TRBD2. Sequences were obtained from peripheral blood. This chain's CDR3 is CATSRDAPSGGNTDTQYF. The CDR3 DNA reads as TGTGCCACCAGCAGAGACGCCCCTAGCGGGGGGAACACAGATACGCAGTATTTT.